This T cell receptor beta chain was recorded in a study of blood T cell repertoires in COVID-19. On the study more broadly: Spain, Italy and the United States supplied samples that represented acute and convalescent COVID-19.

Cohorts were assigned according to the clinical history that participants reported. CDR3 size: 17 residues. CDR1 is LGHDT and CDR2 is YNNKEL in the germline V gene (reference sequence). V lost 2 bases to trimming and J lost 1 base; unmatched junction nucleotides: 7. In the authors' workflow: Amplification from reference gene primers served as the basis for estimated nucleated cell counts. Measured with immunoSEQ multiplex PCR; TCRdb has only the in-frame clones, and not every one. V and J calls plus clone size are reproduced from that table; the DNA served to infer D and trimming. The table lists around 120,000 clones, about 88% of them singletons.

The TCR was taken from a woman aged 45 to 65 who had recovered from COVID-19. The specimen was PBMCs or T cells enriched from blood (not recorded which). The rearrangement uses TRBV3-1 (or the pseudogene TRBV3-2) and TRBJ2-2; 7 nucleotides agree with TRBD2. The DNA of the CDR3 is TGTGCCAGCAGCCAAACCCGACTAGCACAGAACACCGGGGAGCTGTTTTTT. Residues: CASSQTRLAQNTGELFF.